A selection of T cell receptor beta chains follows, all from one sample in a study of shared clonotypes between healthy human individuals. Sequencing was performed with immunoSEQ multiplex PCR; in TCRdb, only in-frame clones are kept and a portion is missing. Among hundreds of thousands of clones listed, approximately 96% were seen once. The sample was naive CD8+ T cells sorted from blood. The receptors were sampled from a woman in her 30s in good health. CDR3s include the opening cysteine and the closing phenylalanine or tryptophan. The order of the fields is V gene, CDR3 protein.

>TRBV27
CASSLIGSNQPQHF
>TRBV9
CASSRGFGYEQYF
>TRBV28
CACCPSGDLGEQYF
>TRBV9
CASSKGRGRSTDTQYF
>TRBV27
CASSLLGKQDEQYF
>TRBV6-5
CASSYQGAYEQYF
>TRBV29-1
CSALGGSNYGYTF
>TRBV4-1
CASSSYPTGPSGNTIYF
>TRBV11-2
CASSSSVPASPRYEQFF
>TRBV28
CASSFTGGGRSYEQYF
>TRBV27
CASRLAGYLNEQFF
>TRBV11-2
CASSLLSEQYF
>TRBV4-1
CASSQDQGQGPYEQYF
>TRBV27
CASSNNPGTGEYEQYF
>TRBV6-6
CASSSREGESEQYF
>TRBV4-1
CASSQSSDLRDREYEQYF
>TRBV6-1
CASSDGTRGYEQYF
>TRBV7-6
CASSERQGSPNEQYF
>TRBV5-6
CASSLAGDYGYTF
>TRBV6-6
CASSYSSGGNQPQHF
>TRBV28
CASSELAGGPDTQYF
>TRBV27
CASSAEGGQETQYF
>TRBV27
CASSPSPAGLVLSYEQYF
>TRBV11-3
CASSPGHNTEAFF
>TRBV4-1
CASSPTENTEAFF
>TRBV10-1
CASSEGVLTALGNEKLFF
>TRBV7-2
CASSLDSPITIYYEQYF
>TRBV16
CASSQQGNEQFF
>TRBV7-9
CASSLALERSGANVLTF
>TRBV28
CASSLWGLTDTQYF
>TRBV2
CASGGTSTEAFF
>TRBV11-3
CASSLVPRNSGNTIYF
>TRBV5-8
CASSPRGGRYYEQYF
>TRBV6-5
CASSLRGQGHEQYF
>TRBV7-2
CASSLGAQLNAGFF
>TRBV9
CASSVGGQGWEKLFF
>TRBV28
CASAYSGNTIYF
>TRBV5-6
CASSLIEAEAFF
>TRBV11-2
CASSFGDATNEKLFF